These 16 T cell receptor beta chains came from one sample sequenced in a study of cytomegalovirus exposure and HLA in healthy donors. Primers: 60 Vbeta forward and 13 Jbeta reverse. Measured with immunoSEQ multiplex PCR; TCRdb has only the in-frame clones, and not every one. The sample holds some 190,000 clones, around 80% seen once. Sequencing input: PBMCs. The receptors come from a man aged 18 to 35 in good health and CMV-seronegative.

The rearrangement joins TRBV9 to TRBJ2-1, with 8 positions matching TRBD2. Germline V gives CDR1 SGDLS, CDR2 YYNGEE. CDR3 size: 16 residues. V lost 2 bases and J lost 0; bases outside the gene matches: 4. CDR3 coding DNA: TGTGCCAGCAGCGTCCGCAGCGGGGGCTCCTACAATGAGCAGTTCTTC. Amino acid sequence: CASSVRSGGSYNEQFF.

This chain joins TRBV27 and TRBJ2-1; 10 bases are a match to TRBD2. This CDR3 has 18 amino acids. Trimming at V came to 5 bases and at J to 0 bases, leaving 10 bases not matched to a gene. CDR1 is MNHEY, CDR2 SMNVEV, per germline (reference sequence). CDR3 sequence reads: CASSRYPAGGPSYNEQFF. CDR3 coding DNA: TGTGCCAGCAGTAGATACCCAGCGGGAGGGCCCTCCTACAATGAGCAGTTCTTC.

The chain couples TRBV2 to TRBJ1-5; the D gene is possibly TRBD1 (6 bases). Germline CDR1 reads SNHLY; CDR2 reads FYNNEI. This CDR3 has 13 amino acids. Trimming took off 9 bases at V and 4 bases at J, with 13 bases between the two ends. The CDR3 is CASHRDTNQPQHF. DNA for the CDR3: TGTGCCAGTCACCGGGACACAAATCAGCCCCAGCATTTT. Based on the CDR3 plus reference TRBV2 and TRBJ1-5, the full variable domain is EPEVTQTPSHQVTQMGQEVILRCVPISNHLYFYWYRQILGQKVEFLVSFYNNEISEKSEIFDDQFSVERPDGSNFTLKIRSTKLEDSAMYFCASHRDTNQPQHFGDGTRLSIL.

This clone was seen a handful of times. This rearrangement joins TRBV18 to TRBJ1-3, with TRBD1 as a possible D gene (5 bases). The length of the CDR3 is 14 residues. The V gene's germline CDR1 is KGHSH and CDR2 LQKENI. Trimming removed 3 bases at V and 3 bases at J, with 9 bases between. The CDR3: CASSPGGVGNTIYF. In nucleotides, the CDR3 is TGTGCCAGCTCACCGGGAGGGGTTGGAAACACCATATATTTT.

This clone was observed a few times. The chain uses TRBV5-6 and TRBJ1-6; no definite D call. Germline V gene data show CDR1 as SGHDT and CDR2 as YYEEEE. This CDR3 has 13 amino acids. Trimming cost V 0 bases and J 10 bases, with 8 bases left between them. CDR3 region: CASSLASQSPLHF. The CDR3 nucleotides read TGTGCCAGCAGCTTGGCTTCGCAGTCACCCCTCCACTTT.

Details on this clone: Here the CDR3 omits its conserved ending phenylalanine or tryptophan, so a read error is the likely source. The V call is TRBV13, the J call TRBJ1-6; 8 bases agree with TRBD1. This CDR3 is 14 amino acids long. The germline V gene has CDR1 PRHDT and CDR2 FYEKMQ (reference sequence). The V and J ends lost 6 bases and 10 bases, in that order; junction bases with no gene match: 8. The CDR3: CASSPRDRSSPLHL. Written as DNA, the CDR3 is TGTGCCAGCAGTCCCCGGGACAGGAGCTCACCCCTCCACCTT.

J is TRBJ2-7 and V is TRBV4-1, with D possibly TRBD1 on 6 matching bases. The CDR3 is made up of 18 amino acids. Deletions cut 2 bases from V and 4 bases from J, with 24 bases between. Germline loops: CDR1 MGHRA, CDR2 YSYEKL. Here the CDR3 DNA reads TGCGCCAGCAGCCAAAAAGGTGGGGCAGGGGCCCAACTTTACGAGCAGTACTTC. This codes for CASSQKGGAGAQLYEQYF.

The CDR3 region is CSVEVDFDYGYTF. In DNA form, the CDR3 reads TGCAGCGTTGAAGTTGACTTTGACTATGGCTACACCTTC. The chain is built from TRBV29-1 and TRBJ1-2, with no clear D. The germline V gene encodes CDR1 SQVTM and CDR2 ANQGSEA. The V end lost 1 base, the J end lost 3 bases, and 9 bases lay between the germline ends. CDR3 length: 13 residues.

The chain is built from TRBV2 and TRBJ2-5, with 10 bases identical to TRBD1. J lost 5 bases, V lost 4 bases, and 7 bases had no gene match. This CDR3 spans 15 amino acids. Germline CDR1 is SNHLY and CDR2 is FYNNEI. CDR3 loop: CASSGQGAHPETQYF. The CDR3 DNA reads TGTGCCAGCAGTGGACAGGGGGCGCATCCCGAGACCCAGTACTTC.

This chain links TRBV15 with TRBJ1-2, with D tentatively TRBD1 (6 bases). Germline V gene lookup returns CDR1 LNHNV and CDR2 YYDKDF (reference sequence). This CDR3 is 14 amino acids long. V was shortened by 3 bases and J by 2 bases, with 10 bases between the two germline ends. The CDR3 here is CATSSRGRNYGYTF. In DNA form, the CDR3 reads TGTGCCACCAGCAGCAGGGGCAGGAACTATGGCTACACCTTC. Full variable domain (rest looked up from reference TRBV15 and TRBJ1-2): DAMVIQNPRYQVTQFGKPVTLSCSQTLNHNVMYWYQQKSSQAPKLLFHYYDKDFNNEADTPDNFQSRRPNTSFCFLDIRSPGLGDTAMYLCATSSRGRNYGYTFGSGTRLTVV.

This clone was recorded a few times. This rearrangement joins TRBV7-6 to TRBJ2-3; 8 nucleotides agree with TRBD1. The J segment lost 1 base and the V segment lost 5 bases, leaving 2 bases of the junction unmatched. This CDR3 is built from 14 residues. Germline CDR1 reads SGHVS; CDR2 reads FNYEAQ. For the CDR3, the DNA is TGTGCCAGCAGCCTGACAGGGGGCACAGATACGCAGTATTTT. It translates to CASSLTGGTDTQYF.

The rearrangement uses TRBV19 and TRBJ2-5; 14 nucleotides agree with TRBD2. After removal of 6 bases from V and 2 bases from J, the junction contained 11 bases not matched to a gene. Germline V lookup: CDR1 LNHDA, CDR2 SQIVND (reference sequence). This CDR3 contains 18 residues. CDR3 DNA: TGTGCCAGTAGGCCCGGGACTAGCGGGGGATACGATCAAGAGACCCAGTACTTC. This translates into CASRPGTSGGYDQETQYF. Supplemented by reference TRBV19 and TRBJ2-5, the full variable domain reads DGGITQSPKYLFRKEGQNVTLSCEQNLNHDAMYWYRQDPGQGLRLIYYSQIVNDFQKGDIAEGYSVSREKKESFPLTVTSAQKNPTAFYLCASRPGTSGGYDQETQYFGPGTRLLVL.

The chain employs TRBV7-3 and TRBJ2-1; 8 bases match TRBD2. V trimming: 5 bases; J trimming: 3 bases; junction bases outside the gene matches: 6. Looked up from germline, CDR1 is SGHTA and CDR2 is FQGTGA. The CDR3 runs 15 residues. The CDR3 sequence is CASSPGGAVYNEQFF. In DNA form, the CDR3 reads TGTGCCAGCAGCCCGGGGGGGGCGGTCTACAATGAGCAGTTCTTC.

This rearrangement joins TRBV5-1 to TRBJ1-2; weak D call: TRBD1 (6 bases). The CDR3 consists of 13 residues. Trimming cost V 0 bases and J 5 bases, with 8 bases left between them. From germline, CDR1 is SGHRS and CDR2 YFSETQ. The CDR3 reads CASSLDREYGYTF. Here the CDR3 DNA reads TGCGCCAGCAGCTTGGACAGGGAGTATGGCTACACCTTC. Full variable domain (rest looked up from reference TRBV5-1 and TRBJ1-2): KAGVTQTPRYLIKTRGQQVTLSCSPISGHRSVSWYQQTPGQGLQFLFEYFSETQRNKGNFPGRFSGRQFSNSRSEMNVSTLELGDSALYLCASSLDREYGYTFGSGTRLTVV.

The chain has TRBV11-2 and TRBJ2-5, with TRBD2 identical over 8 bases. The V segment lost 0 bases and the J segment 5 bases; nucleotides outside the gene matches: 11. The CDR3 spans 17 residues. CDR1 is SGHAT and CDR2 is FQNNGV in the germline V gene. CDR3 bases: TGTGCCAGCAGCTTAGATAAGGGACTAGGGGGGTGGGAGACCCAGTACTTC. As protein: CASSLDKGLGGWETQYF. Filled out from reference TRBV11-2 and TRBJ2-5, the complete variable domain reads EAGVAQSPRYKIIEKRQSVAFWCNPISGHATLYWYQQILGQGPKLLIQFQNNGVVDDSQLPKDRFSAERLKGVDSTLKIQPAKLEDSAVYLCASSLDKGLGGWETQYFGPGTRLLVL.

This clone was seen just once. The gene calls are TRBV5-1 and TRBJ2-1; 9 nucleotides align to TRBD2. The V and J ends lost 3 bases and 5 bases, in that order; junction bases with no gene match: 12. The CDR3 extends over 17 amino acids. CDR1 and CDR2 (germline): SGHRS, YFSETQ. The CDR3 protein is CASSSGVSGGAHNEQFF. The CDR3 DNA follows: TGCGCCAGCAGCTCCGGGGTTAGCGGGGGCGCTCACAATGAGCAGTTCTTC.